These 2 T cell receptor beta chains were all obtained from the same sample, sequenced in a study of CD8 T cells in ankylosing spondylitis (TCRdb year 2017). Libraries came from 5' RACE. Sequencing was performed on an Illumina HiSeq 2500. Using fastp at Q25 and MiXCR, TCRdb reprocessed the public reads and kept productive beta chains. For every CDR3 protein sequence, its rows merge into one entry that carries the most common genes and DNA. The sample yields just over 350,000 distinct CDR3 sequences; around 20% were counted once. The ten largest clonotypes hold over 10% of the sample. The sequenced sample consisted of blood, either unsorted or a sorted T cell fraction (not recorded which). These TCRs come from a male donor with ankylosing spondylitis or in good health (not recorded which).

This clonotype showed up just a few times. The chain uses TRBV11-1 and TRBJ2-5; TRBD2 agrees at 9 bases. CDR3 size: 18 residues. CDR1 is SGHAT and CDR2 is FQDESV in the germline V gene (reference sequence). With V trimmed by 0 bases and J by 5 bases, 13 bases remained unmatched. This CDR3 is CASSLATLAGLPPETQYF. CDR3 bases: TGTGCCAGCAGCTTAGCGACTCTAGCGGGGCTACCACCGGAGACCCAGTACTTC. Complete variable domain (other parts from reference TRBV11-1 and TRBJ2-5): EAEVAQSPRYKITEKSQAVAFWCDPISGHATLYWYRQILGQGPELLVQFQDESVVDDSQLPKDRFSAERLKGVDSTLKIQPAELGDSAMYLCASSLATLAGLPPETQYFGPGTRLLVL.

The rearrangement uses TRBV4-1 and TRBJ2-3, with 8 bases that match TRBD1. The CDR3 contains 16 residues. Germline V lookup: CDR1 MGHRA, CDR2 YSYEKL. Germline trimming cut 0 bases from V and 1 base from J; bases unmatched to any gene: 3. The CDR3 DNA reads as TGCGCCAGCAGCCAAGATATGGGACAGGGCACAGATACGCAGTATTTT. This translates into CASSQDMGQGTDTQYF.